This entry is about one T cell receptor (beta chain). Germline V gene lookup returns CDR1 SEHNR and CDR2 FQNEAQ (reference sequence). The CDR3 totals 13 residues. V lost 1 base and J lost 8, with 8 bases in between. The data derive from a study of HIV-infected patients and healthy controls. TCRdb recomputed calls from the 5' RACE reads with MiXCR, one row per CDR3 protein. The data hold almost 65,000 distinct CDR3 sequences, with roughly 21% observed a single time. V gene TRBV7-9 combines with J gene TRBJ1-4; D unresolved. Sequencing input: CD4+ T cells from blood. The receptor was derived from a human donor in good health. The CDR3 DNA reads TGTGCCAGCAGCTTAGTTTCTGGAGAAAAACTGTTTTTT. This codes for CASSLVSGEKLFF.